These 15 T cell receptor beta chains came from one sample sequenced in a study of blood T cell repertoires in COVID-19. The assay was immunoSEQ multiplex PCR, and TCRdb's table has in-frame clones only and misses some. The data hold 90,000 to 100,000 clones, with about 80% observed a single time. Sequencing was carried out using peripheral blood. These TCRs come from a man in his 70s with acute or convalescent COVID-19.

The CDR3 reads CASIGPGFSSYEQYF. CDR3 coding DNA: TGTGCCAGCATTGGCCCCGGGTTTTCCTCCTACGAGCAGTACTTC. The V and J genes are TRBV28 and TRBJ2-7; D not certain. Germline CDR1 and CDR2: MDHEN and SYDVKM. There are 15 residues in the CDR3. The germline V and J ends were trimmed by 7 bases and 0 bases, with 16 bases remaining between them.

The rearrangement links TRBV15 to TRBJ2-5; a possible D gene is TRBD1 (5 bases). Germline V CDR1 and CDR2: LNHNV, YYDKDF (reference sequence). V was pared by 0 bases and J by 1 base, with 9 bases between. This CDR3 is 15 amino acids long. This CDR3 is CATSREAGPQETQYF. CDR3 nucleotides: TGTGCCACCAGCAGAGAGGCAGGGCCCCAAGAGACCCAGTACTTC.

This chain connects TRBV11-2 to TRBJ2-1; 12 nucleotides line up with TRBD2. The CDR3 consists of 15 residues. V lost 7 bases and J lost 11; bases outside the gene matches: 12. From germline, CDR1 is SGHAT and CDR2 FQNNGV. CDR3 protein: CASMLAGGISLQQFF. The CDR3 DNA reads as TGTGCCAGCATGCTAGCGGGAGGGATATCTCTCCAGCAGTTCTTC.

This clone has a single count. The V call is TRBV7-9, the J call TRBJ2-3, with D possibly TRBD1 on 6 matching bases. Germline V lookup: CDR1 SEHNR, CDR2 FQNEAQ (reference sequence). The CDR3 consists of 15 residues. V was trimmed by 3 bases and J by 1 base, leaving 11 bases between them. The CDR3 reads CASSLGTSGTDTQYF. The CDR3 DNA reads TGTGCCAGCAGCTTGGGGACATCCGGCACAGATACGCAGTATTTT.

This clone turned up a few times. The gene calls are TRBV3-1 (or the pseudogene TRBV3-2) and TRBJ1-2, with 7 bases lining up with TRBD1. Germline V gene lookup returns CDR1 LGHDT and CDR2 YNNKEL (reference sequence). Unmatched junction bases numbered 9, after V lost 4 bases and J lost 4 bases. The CDR3 spans 15 residues. CDR3 nucleotide sequence: TGTGCCAGCAGCCGCCTAACAGGGGTCAGCTATGGCTACACCTTC. Protein: CASSRLTGVSYGYTF.

The chain employs TRBV7-9 and TRBJ1-6; D gene unclear. Germline V gives CDR1 SEHNR, CDR2 FQNEAQ (reference sequence). There are 15 residues in the CDR3. V shed 5 bases and J shed 4 bases, with 12 bases lying between them. CDR3 amino acids: CASSGGDGYNSPLHF. DNA of the CDR3: TGTGCCAGCAGCGGCGGGGATGGGTATAATTCACCCCTCCACTTT.

V and J are TRBV7-9 and TRBJ1-2; D remains unclear. CDR3 length: 11 amino acids. The germline V gene encodes CDR1 SEHNR and CDR2 FQNEAQ (reference sequence). Trimming left V 5 bases short and J 5 bases short, with 6 bases between. The CDR3 DNA reads as TGTGCCAGCAGCCGGGAATATGGCTACACCTTC. Translating it yields CASSREYGYTF. The variable domain in full, completed from reference TRBV7-9 and TRBJ1-2, reads DTGVSQNPRHKITKRGQNVTFRCDPISEHNRLYWYRQTLGQGPEFLTYFQNEAQLEKSRLLSDRFSAERPKGSFSTLEIQRTEQGDSAMYLCASSREYGYTFGSGTRLTVV.

This clone was seen just once. V usage is TRBV30 and J usage is TRBJ1-2; D remains unclear. CDR1 is GTSNPN, CDR2 SVGIG, per germline (reference sequence). There are 12 residues in the CDR3. V shed 5 bases and J shed 5 bases, with 12 bases lying between them. CDR3 loop: CAWGSWEYGYTF. DNA of the CDR3: TGTGCCTGGGGGTCGTGGGAGTATGGCTACACCTTC.

Only a few counts were recorded for this clone. This chain uses TRBV19 with TRBJ1-3; perhaps TRBD1 as D (5 bases). This CDR3 has 14 amino acids. V was pared by 7 bases and J by 4 bases, with 14 bases between. Germline values: CDR1 LNHDA, CDR2 SQIVND (reference sequence). The CDR3 DNA sequence: TGTGCCAGTAACTCTAGGAGGGGCGGAAACACCATATATTTT. This sequence encodes CASNSRRGGNTIYF.

This chain joins TRBV29-1 and TRBJ2-1, with D perhaps TRBD1 (6 bases). V lost 2 bases to trimming and J lost 6 bases, with 8 bases between them. Germline V CDR1 and CDR2: SQVTM, ANQGSEA. This CDR3 has 12 amino acids. CDR3 bases: TGCAGCGTTGAAAAGGGGGTCAATGAGCAGTTCTTC. Translated, it gives CSVEKGVNEQFF.

The J gene is TRBJ1-2, the V gene TRBV4-3; TRBD1 aligns across 9 bases. Looked up from germline, CDR1 is LGHNA and CDR2 is YSLEER. J was trimmed by 4 bases and V by 1 base; bases with no gene match: 7. This CDR3 contains 16 residues. CDR3: CASSQAGQGSVYGYTF. CDR3 sequence (DNA): TGCGCCAGCAGCCAAGCCGGACAGGGGTCTGTCTATGGCTACACCTTC.

Notes on this clone: The sample contains more than one DNA sequence encoding this CDR3. The CDR3 sequence is CAWSRQSNQPQHF. The CDR3 DNA reads TGTGCCTGGAGTAGACAGAGCAATCAGCCCCAGCATTTT. This chain uses TRBV30 with TRBJ1-5; D might be TRBD1 (5 bases). The CDR3 runs 13 residues. Per germline, CDR1 GTSNPN and CDR2 SVGIG (reference sequence). Trimming took off 2 bases at V and 1 base at J, with 6 bases between the two ends. The complete variable domain, with remaining parts taken from reference TRBV30 and TRBJ1-5, reads SQTIHQWPATLVQPVGSPLSLECTVEGTSNPNLYWYRQAAGRGLQLLFYSVGIGQISSEVPQNLSASRPQDRQFILSSKKLLLSDSGFYLCAWSRQSNQPQHFGDGTRLSIL.

This clone was picked up one time. V usage is TRBV11-2 and J usage is TRBJ1-2; 11 bases line up with TRBD1. The germline CDR1 and CDR2 sequences are SGHAT and FQNNGV. The CDR3 spans 17 residues. Trimming cost V 1 base and J 4 bases; bases outside gene matches: 8. CDR3 loop: CASSLAGTGGNLYGYTF. As DNA, the CDR3 is TGTGCCAGCAGCTTAGCCGGGACAGGGGGGAACCTCTATGGCTACACCTTC.

The V call is TRBV6-1, the J call TRBJ1-4; maybe TRBD1 (6 bases). Germline V gene data show CDR1 as MNHNS and CDR2 as SASEGT. The V end was cut by 1 base, the J end by 0 bases, with 12 bases between. This CDR3 comprises 17 residues. DNA for the CDR3: TGTGCCAGCAGTGAAGTACAGGGTTGGGCAACTAATGAAAAACTGTTTTTT. Protein: CASSEVQGWATNEKLFF.

The chain has TRBV5-4 and TRBJ2-5, with TRBD2 matching over 12 bases. The CDR3 runs 17 residues. CDR1 is SGHNT, CDR2 YYREEE, per germline (reference sequence). Trimming cost V 6 bases and J 5 bases; bases outside gene matches: 14. The CDR3 DNA is TGTGCCAGCACCAAAGGGGGAGGACTAGCGGGACTGGAGACCCAGTACTTC. Protein: CASTKGGGLAGLETQYF.